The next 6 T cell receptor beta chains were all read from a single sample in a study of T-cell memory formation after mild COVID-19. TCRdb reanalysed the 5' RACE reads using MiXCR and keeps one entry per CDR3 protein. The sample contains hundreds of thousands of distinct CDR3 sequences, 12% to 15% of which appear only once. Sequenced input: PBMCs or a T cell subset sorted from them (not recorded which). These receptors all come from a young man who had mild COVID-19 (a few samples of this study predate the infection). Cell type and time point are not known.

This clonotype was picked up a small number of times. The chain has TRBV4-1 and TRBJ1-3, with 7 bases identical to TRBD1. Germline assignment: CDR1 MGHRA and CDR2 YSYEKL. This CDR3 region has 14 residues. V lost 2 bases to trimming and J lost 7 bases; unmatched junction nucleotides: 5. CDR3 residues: CASSQLDRRNTIYF. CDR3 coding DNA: TGCGCCAGCAGCCAATTGGACAGGAGGAACACCATATATTTT.

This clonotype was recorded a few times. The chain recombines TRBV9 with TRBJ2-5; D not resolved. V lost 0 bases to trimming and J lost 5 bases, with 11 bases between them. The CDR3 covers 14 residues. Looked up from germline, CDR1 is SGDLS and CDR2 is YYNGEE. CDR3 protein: CASSVGSVGETQYF. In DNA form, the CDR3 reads TGTGCCAGCAGCGTAGGCAGCGTCGGCGAGACCCAGTACTTC.

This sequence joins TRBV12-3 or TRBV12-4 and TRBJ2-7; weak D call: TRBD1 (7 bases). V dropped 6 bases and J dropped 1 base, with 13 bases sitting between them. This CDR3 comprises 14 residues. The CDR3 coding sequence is TGTGCCAGCAGCTGGCAGGGGGGTTCCTACGAGCAGTACTTC. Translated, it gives CASSWQGGSYEQYF.

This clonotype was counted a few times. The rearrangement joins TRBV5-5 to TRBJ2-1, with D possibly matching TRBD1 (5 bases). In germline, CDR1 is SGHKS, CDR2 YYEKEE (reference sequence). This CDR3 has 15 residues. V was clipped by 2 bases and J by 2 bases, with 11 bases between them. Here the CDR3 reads CASSFSGYPYNEQFF. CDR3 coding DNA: TGTGCCAGCAGCTTTTCAGGGTATCCCTACAATGAGCAGTTCTTC. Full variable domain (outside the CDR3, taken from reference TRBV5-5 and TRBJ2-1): DAGVTQSPTHLIKTRGQQVTLRCSPISGHKSVSWYQQVLGQGPQFIFQYYEKEERGRGNFPDRFSARQFPNYSSELNVNALLLGDSALYLCASSFSGYPYNEQFFGPGTRLTVL.

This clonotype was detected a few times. The CDR3 region has the DNA TGTGCCAGCAGTTCAACGGGACAGGCCTACGAGCAGTACGTC. This sequence encodes CASSSTGQAYEQYV. V gene TRBV28 combines with J gene TRBJ2-7, with 8 positions matching TRBD1. The ends lost 4 bases at V and 2 bases at J; junction bases unmatched: 4. The CDR3 covers 14 residues. The germline CDR1 and CDR2 sequences are MDHEN and SYDVKM.

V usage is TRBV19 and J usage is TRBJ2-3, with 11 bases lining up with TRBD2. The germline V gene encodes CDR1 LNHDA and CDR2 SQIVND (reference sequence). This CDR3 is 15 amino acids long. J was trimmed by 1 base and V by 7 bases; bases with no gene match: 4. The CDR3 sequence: CASTPLAGGTDTQYF. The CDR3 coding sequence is TGTGCCAGTACCCCACTAGCGGGAGGCACAGATACGCAGTATTTT.